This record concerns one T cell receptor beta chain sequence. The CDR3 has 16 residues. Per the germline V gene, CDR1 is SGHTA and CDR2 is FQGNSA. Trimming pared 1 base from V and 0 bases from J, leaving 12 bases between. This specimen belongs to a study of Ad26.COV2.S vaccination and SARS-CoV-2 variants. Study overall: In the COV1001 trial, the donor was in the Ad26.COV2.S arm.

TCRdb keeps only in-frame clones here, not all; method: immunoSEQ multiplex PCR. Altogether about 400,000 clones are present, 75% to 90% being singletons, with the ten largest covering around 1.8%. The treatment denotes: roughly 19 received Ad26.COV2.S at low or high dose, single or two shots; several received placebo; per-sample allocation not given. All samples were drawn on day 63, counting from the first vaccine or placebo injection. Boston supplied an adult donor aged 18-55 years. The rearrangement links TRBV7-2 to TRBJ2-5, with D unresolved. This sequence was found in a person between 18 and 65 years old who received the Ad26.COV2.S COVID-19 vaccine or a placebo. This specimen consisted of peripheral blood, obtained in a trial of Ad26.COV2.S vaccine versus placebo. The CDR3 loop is CASSLVPRSYQETQYF. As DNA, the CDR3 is TGTGCCAGCAGCTTAGTTCCTCGCTCCTACCAAGAGACCCAGTACTTC.